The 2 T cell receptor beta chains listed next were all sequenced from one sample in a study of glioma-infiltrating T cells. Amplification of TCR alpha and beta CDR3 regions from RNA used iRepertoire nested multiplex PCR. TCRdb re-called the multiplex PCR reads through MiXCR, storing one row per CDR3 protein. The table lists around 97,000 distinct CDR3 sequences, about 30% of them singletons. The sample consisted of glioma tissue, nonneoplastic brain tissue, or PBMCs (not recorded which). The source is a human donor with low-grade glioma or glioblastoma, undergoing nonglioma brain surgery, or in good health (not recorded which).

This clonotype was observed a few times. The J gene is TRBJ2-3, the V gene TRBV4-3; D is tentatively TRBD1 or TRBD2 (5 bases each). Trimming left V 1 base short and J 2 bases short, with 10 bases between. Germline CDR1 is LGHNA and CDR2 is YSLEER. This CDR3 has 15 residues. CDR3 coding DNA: TGCGCCAGCAGCCAAGGATGGGGGACCACAGATACGCAGTATTTT. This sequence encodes CASSQGWGTTDTQYF.

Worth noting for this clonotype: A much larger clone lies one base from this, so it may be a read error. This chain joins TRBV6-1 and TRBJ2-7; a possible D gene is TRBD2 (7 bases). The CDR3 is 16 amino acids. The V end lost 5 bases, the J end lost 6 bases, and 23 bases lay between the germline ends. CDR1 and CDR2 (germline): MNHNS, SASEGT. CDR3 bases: TGTGCCAGCAGTTCCTATCGTCTCAGAGGGGGGGTCGAGCAGTACTTC. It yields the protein CASSSYRLRGGVEQYF.